A single T cell receptor beta chain is shown here with its context. Its antigen is as yet unknown. This sample is part of a study of T cells in Graves' hyperthyroidism and ophthalmopathy. The TCR beta CDR3 regions underwent amplification using RNA transcripts as the source. Researchers ran a first-round RT-PCR on the TCR CDR3 using the HTBI primer set. From the multiplex PCR reads, TCRdb called clonotypes with MiXCR, one entry per CDR3 protein. Of hundreds of thousands of distinct CDR3 sequences in the sample, approximately 15% are singletons; the top ten hold 12%. Whole-study results and caveats: Model predictions of ophthalmopathy came a median 6.5 months before onset. Blood also showed most of the thyroid clonotypes that were expanded above 0.001.

Germline CDR1 and CDR2: MNHEY and SVGEGT. The CDR3 is 16 amino acids. Trimming cost V 2 bases and J 0 bases; bases outside gene matches: 5. Criteria for exclusion of patients were uncontrolled infection, other autoimmune disease, pregnancy or lactation. Clinical symptoms, serum thyroxine, TRAb, thyroid ultrasound and orbital computed tomography informed diagnoses. The sequenced sample consisted of blood. This chain connects TRBV6-2 or TRBV6-3 to TRBJ1-2, with 8 bases fitting TRBD1. The sequence came from a woman aged 50 to 65 with Graves' ophthalmopathy. Here the CDR3 DNA reads TGTGCCAGCAGTTACACTACGACAGGGGCTAACTATGGCTACACCTTC. This sequence encodes CASSYTTTGANYGYTF.